This TCR beta chain was obtained from a study of T cells in Graves' hyperthyroidism and ophthalmopathy. The study included ophthalmopathy patients with Clinical Activity Score at least 3, NOSPECS grade at least 4 and duration under 3 months. Patients having uncontrolled infection, another autoimmune disease, pregnancy or lactation were not included. Each diagnosis was grounded in clinical symptoms, serum thyroxine and TRAb, thyroid ultrasound, and orbital computed tomography. CDR1 and CDR2 (germline): MNHNS, SASEGT. This CDR3 contains 15 residues. Trimming removed 7 bases at V and 0 bases at J, with 16 bases between. The sample holds many counts of this clonotype. Researchers took RNA transcripts and amplified the TCR beta CDR3 regions from them. The HTBI primer set served for first-round RT-PCR of the TCR CDR3. MiXCR, run by TCRdb on the multiplex PCR reads, gives a single entry per CDR3 protein. The profile shows about 400,000 distinct CDR3 sequences, roughly 15% of them singletons.

The chain is built from TRBV6-1 and TRBJ2-7; D tentatively reads TRBD1 or TRBD2 (6 bases each). The sequence was obtained from a woman in her thirties with Graves' ophthalmopathy. Sequencing was done on a sample of blood. In DNA form, the CDR3 reads TGTGCCAGCATGGACGGGGGCTCGAGCTCCTACGAGCAGTACTTC. This encodes CASMDGGSSSYEQYF.